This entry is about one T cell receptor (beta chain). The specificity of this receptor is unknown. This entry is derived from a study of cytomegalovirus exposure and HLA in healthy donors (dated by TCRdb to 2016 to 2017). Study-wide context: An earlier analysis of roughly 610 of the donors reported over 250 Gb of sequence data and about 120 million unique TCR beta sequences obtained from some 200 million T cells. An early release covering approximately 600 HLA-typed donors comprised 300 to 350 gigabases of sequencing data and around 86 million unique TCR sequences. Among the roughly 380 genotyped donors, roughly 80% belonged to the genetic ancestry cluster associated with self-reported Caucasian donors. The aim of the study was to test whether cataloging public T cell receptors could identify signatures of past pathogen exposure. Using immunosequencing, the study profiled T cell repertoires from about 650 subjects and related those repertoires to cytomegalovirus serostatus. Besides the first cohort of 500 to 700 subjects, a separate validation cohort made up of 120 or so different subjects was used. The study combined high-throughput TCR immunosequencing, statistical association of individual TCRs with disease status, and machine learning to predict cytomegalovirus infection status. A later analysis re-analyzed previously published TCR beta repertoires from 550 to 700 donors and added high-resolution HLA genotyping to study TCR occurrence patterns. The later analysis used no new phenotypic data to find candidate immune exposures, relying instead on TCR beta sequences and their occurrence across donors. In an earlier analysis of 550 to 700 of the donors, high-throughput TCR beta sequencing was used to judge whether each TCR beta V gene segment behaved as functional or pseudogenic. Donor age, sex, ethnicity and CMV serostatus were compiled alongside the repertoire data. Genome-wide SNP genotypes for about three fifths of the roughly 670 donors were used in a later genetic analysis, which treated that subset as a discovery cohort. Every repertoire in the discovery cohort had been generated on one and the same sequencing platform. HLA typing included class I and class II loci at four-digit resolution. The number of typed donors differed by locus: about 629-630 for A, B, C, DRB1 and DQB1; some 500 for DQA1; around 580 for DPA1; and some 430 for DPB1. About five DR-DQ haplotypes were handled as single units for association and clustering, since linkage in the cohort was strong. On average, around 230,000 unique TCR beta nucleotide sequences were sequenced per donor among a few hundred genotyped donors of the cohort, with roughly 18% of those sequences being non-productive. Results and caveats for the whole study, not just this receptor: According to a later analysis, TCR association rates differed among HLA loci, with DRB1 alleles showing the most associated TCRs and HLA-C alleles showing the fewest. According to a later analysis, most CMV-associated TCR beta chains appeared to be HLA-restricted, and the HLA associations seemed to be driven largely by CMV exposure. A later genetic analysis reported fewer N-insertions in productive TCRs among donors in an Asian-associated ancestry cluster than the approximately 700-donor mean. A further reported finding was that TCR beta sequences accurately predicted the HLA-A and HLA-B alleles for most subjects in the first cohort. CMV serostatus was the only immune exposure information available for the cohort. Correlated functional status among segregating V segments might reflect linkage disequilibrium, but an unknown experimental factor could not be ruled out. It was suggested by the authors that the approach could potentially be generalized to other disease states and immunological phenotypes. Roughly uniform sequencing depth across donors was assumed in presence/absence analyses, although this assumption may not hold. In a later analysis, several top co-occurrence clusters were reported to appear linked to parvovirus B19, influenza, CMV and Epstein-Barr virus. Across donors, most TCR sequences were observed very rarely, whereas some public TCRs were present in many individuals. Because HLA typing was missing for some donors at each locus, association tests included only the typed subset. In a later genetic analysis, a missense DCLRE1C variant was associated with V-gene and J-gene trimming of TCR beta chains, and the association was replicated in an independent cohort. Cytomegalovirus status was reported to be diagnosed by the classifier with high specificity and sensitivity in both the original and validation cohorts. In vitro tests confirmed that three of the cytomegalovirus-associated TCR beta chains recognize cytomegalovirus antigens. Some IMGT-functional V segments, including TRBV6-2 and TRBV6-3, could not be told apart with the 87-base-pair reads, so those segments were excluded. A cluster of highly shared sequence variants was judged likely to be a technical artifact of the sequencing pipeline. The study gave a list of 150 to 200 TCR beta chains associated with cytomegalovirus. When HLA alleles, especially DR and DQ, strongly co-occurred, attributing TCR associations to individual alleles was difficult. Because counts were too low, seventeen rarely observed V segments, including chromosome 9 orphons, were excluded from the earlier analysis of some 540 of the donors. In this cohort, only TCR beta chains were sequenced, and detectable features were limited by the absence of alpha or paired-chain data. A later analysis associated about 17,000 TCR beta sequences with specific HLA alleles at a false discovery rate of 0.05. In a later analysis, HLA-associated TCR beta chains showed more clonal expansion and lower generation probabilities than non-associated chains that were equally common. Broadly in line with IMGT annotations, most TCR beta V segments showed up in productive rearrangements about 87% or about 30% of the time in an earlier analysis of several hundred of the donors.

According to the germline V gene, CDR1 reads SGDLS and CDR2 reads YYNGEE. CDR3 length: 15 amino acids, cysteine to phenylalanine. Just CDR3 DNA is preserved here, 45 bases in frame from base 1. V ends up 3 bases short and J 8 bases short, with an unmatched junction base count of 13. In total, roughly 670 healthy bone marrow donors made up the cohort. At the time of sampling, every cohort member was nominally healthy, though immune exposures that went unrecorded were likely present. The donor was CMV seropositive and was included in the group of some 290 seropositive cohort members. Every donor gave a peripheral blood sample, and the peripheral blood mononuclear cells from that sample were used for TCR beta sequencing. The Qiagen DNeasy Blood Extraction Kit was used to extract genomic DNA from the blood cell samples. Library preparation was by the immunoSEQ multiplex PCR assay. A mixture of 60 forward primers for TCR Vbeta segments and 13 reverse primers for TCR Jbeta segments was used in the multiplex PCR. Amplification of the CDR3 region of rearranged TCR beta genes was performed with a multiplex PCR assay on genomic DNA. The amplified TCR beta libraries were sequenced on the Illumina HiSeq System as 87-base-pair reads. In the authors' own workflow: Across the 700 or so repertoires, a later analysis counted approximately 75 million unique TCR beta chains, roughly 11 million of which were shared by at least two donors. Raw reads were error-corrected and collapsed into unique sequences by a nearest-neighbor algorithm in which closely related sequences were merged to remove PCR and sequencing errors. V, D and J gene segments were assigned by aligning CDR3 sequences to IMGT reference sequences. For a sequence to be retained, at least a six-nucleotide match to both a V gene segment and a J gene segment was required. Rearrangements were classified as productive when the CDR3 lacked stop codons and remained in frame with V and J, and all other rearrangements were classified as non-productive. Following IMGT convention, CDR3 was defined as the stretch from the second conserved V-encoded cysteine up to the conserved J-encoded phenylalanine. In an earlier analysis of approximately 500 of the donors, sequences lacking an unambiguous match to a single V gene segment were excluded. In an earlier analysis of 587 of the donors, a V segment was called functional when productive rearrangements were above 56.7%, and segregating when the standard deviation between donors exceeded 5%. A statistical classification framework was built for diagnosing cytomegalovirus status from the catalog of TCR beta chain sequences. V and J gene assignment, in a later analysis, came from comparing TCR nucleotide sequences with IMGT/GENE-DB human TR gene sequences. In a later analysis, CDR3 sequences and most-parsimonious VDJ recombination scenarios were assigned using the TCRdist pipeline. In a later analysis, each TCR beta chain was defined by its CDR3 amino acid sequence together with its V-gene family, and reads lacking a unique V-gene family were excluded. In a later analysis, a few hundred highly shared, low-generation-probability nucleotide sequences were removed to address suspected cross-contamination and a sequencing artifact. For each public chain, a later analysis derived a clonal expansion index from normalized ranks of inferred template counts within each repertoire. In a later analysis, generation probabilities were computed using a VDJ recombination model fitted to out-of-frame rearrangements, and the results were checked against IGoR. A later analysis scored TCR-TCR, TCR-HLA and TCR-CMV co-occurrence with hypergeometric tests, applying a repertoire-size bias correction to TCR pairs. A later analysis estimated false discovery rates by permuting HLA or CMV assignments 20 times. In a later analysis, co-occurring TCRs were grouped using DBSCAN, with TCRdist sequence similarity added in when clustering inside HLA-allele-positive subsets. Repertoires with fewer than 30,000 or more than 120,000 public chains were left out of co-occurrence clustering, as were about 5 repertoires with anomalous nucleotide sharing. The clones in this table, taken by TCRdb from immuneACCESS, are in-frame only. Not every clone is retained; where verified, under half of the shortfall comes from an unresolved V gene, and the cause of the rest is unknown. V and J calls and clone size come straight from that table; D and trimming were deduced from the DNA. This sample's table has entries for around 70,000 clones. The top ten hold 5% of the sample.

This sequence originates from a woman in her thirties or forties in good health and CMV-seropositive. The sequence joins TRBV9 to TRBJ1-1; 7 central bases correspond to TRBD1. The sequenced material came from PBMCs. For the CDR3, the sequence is CASSGKGGSTREAFF. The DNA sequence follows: TGTGCCAGCAGCGGTAAAGGGGGCTCCACCAGAGAAGCTTTCTTT. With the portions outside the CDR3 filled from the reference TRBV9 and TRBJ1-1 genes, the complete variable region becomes DSGVTQTPKHLITATGQRVTLRCSPRSGDLSVYWYQQSLDQGLQFLIQYYNGEERAKGNILERFSAQQFPDLHSELNLSSLELGDSALYFCASSGKGGSTREAFFGQGTRLTVV.